A single sample gave rise to the 7 T cell receptor beta chains below, sequenced in a study of beta chain features in type 1 diabetes. Expressed TCRB transcripts were sequenced after all isolated RNA was converted to cDNA. This table comes from immunoSEQ multiplex PCR, and its TCRdb copy is limited to in-frame clones, with some not included. The profile covers about 450,000 clones, with 9.5% to 12% appearing a single time and around 0.05% taken by the ten largest. The sequenced sample consisted of naive CD4+ T cells from blood. The receptor set was obtained from a woman aged 18-35 years in good health.

The J gene is TRBJ2-4, the V gene TRBV27; D is uncertain. The V gene lost 8 bases and the J gene lost 0 bases, with 14 bases spanning the gap. The CDR3 loop spans 15 amino acids. Per germline, CDR1 MNHEY and CDR2 SMNVEV (reference sequence). CDR3 amino acids: CASAAAPLAKNIQYF. Here the CDR3 DNA reads TGTGCCAGCGCGGCGGCCCCACTAGCCAAAAACATTCAGTACTTC.

The rearrangement links TRBV4-1 to TRBJ1-2; 8 nucleotides match TRBD1. This CDR3 comprises 14 residues. CDR1 and CDR2 from the germline V gene are MGHRA and YSYEKL. V dropped 4 bases and J dropped 7; count of bases not matched to a gene: 8. The DNA of the CDR3 is TGCGCCAGCAGCCGGCCGGGACAGGCGCCTGGCTACACCTTC. It translates to CASSRPGQAPGYTF.

The chain combines TRBV29-1 with TRBJ1-1, with TRBD1 matching 7 bases. With V trimmed by 6 bases and J by 3 bases, 10 bases remained unmatched. CDR3 length: 14 amino acids. In germline, CDR1 is SQVTM, CDR2 ANQGSEA. As DNA, the CDR3 is TGCAGCGTGGTCAGGACAGGCGGGTACACTGAAGCTTTCTTT. This translates into CSVVRTGGYTEAFF.

V gene TRBV29-1 combines with J gene TRBJ2-1; no clear D gene. V dropped 4 bases and J dropped 5 bases, with 9 bases sitting between them. Germline V gives CDR1 SQVTM, CDR2 ANQGSEA. The CDR3 spans 12 residues. CDR3 bases: TGCAGCGTTGGTAAGAACAACAATGAGCAGTTCTTC. This translates into CSVGKNNNEQFF.

Worth noting for this clone: The sample contains more than one DNA sequence encoding this CDR3. The rearrangement links TRBV7-2 to TRBJ2-7, with D unclear. This CDR3 comprises 13 residues. Trimming left V 2 bases short and J 4 bases short, with 9 bases between. Germline assignment: CDR1 SGHTA and CDR2 FQGNSA. The CDR3 DNA reads TGTGCCAGCAGCTTAACGGTTGGGTACGAGCAGTACGTC. Protein product: CASSLTVGYEQYV.

The chain is built from TRBV7-2 and TRBJ1-5; unclear D gene. Trimming took off 4 bases at V and 3 bases at J, with 10 bases between the two ends. This CDR3 has 14 amino acids. Germline-derived CDR1 and CDR2 are SGHTA and FQGNSA. This chain's CDR3 is CASSSSPNNQPQHF. The CDR3 nucleotides read TGTGCCAGCAGCTCCTCACCTAACAATCAGCCCCAGCATTTT.

V gene TRBV25-1 combines with J gene TRBJ2-5, with D possibly being TRBD2 (5 bases). The CDR3 covers 13 residues. Germline V gives CDR1 MGHDK, CDR2 SYGVNS. V was clipped by 3 bases and J by 4 bases, with 9 bases between them. The CDR3 protein is CASSDYSVETQYF. In DNA form, the CDR3 reads TGTGCCAGCAGTGATTATAGCGTAGAGACCCAGTACTTC.